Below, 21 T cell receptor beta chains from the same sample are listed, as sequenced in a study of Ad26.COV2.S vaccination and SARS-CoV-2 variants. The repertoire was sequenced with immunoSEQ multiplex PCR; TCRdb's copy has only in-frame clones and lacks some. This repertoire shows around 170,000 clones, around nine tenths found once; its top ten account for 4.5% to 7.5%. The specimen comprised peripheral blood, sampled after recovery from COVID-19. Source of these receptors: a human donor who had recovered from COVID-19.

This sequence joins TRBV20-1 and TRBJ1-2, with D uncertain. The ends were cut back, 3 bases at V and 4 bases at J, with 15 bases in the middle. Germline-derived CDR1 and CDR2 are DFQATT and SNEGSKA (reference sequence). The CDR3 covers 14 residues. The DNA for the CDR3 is TGCAGTGCTAGTAATGCAGGAGTCATCTATGGCTACACCTTC. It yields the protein CSASNAGVIYGYTF.

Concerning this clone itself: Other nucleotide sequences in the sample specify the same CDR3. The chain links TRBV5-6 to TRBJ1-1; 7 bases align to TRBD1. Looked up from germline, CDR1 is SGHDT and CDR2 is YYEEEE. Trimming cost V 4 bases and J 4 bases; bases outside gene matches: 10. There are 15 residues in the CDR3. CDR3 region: CASSRRTGVGTEAFF. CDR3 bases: TGTGCCAGCAGCCGCCGAACAGGGGTGGGCACTGAAGCTTTCTTT.

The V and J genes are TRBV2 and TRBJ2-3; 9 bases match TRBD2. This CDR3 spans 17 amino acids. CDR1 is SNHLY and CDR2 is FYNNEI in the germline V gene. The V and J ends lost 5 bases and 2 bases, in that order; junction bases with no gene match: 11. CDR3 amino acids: CASSYHTSGYSTDTQYF. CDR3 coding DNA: TGTGCCAGCAGTTACCACACTAGCGGGTACTCCACAGATACGCAGTATTTT.

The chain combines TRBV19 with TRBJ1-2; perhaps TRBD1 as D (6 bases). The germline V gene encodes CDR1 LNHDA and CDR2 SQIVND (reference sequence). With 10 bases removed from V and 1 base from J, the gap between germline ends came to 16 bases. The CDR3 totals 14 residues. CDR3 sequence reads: CATARTDYNYGYTF. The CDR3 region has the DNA TGTGCCACCGCTCGGACAGACTATAACTATGGCTACACCTTC.

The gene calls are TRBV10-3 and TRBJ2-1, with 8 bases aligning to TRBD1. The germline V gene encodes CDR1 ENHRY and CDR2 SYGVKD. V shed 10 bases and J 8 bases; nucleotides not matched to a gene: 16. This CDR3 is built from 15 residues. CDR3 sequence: CATSPPGTGMDEQFF. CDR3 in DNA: TGTGCCACCTCTCCTCCGGGGACAGGAATGGATGAGCAGTTCTTC.

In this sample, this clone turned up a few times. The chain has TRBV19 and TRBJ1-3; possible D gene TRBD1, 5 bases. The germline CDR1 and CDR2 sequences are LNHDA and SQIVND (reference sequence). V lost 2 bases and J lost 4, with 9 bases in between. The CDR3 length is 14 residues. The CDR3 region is CASSIRTGGNTIYF. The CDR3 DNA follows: TGTGCCAGTAGTATAAGAACAGGCGGAAACACCATATATTTT.

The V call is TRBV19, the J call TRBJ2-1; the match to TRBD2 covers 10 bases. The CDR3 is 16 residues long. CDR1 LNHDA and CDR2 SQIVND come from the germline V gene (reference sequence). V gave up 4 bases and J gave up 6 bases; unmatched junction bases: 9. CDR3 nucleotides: TGTGCCAGTAGTACCGGCGGGGCTAGCGGGAGCAATGAGCAGTTCTTC. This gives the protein CASSTGGASGSNEQFF.

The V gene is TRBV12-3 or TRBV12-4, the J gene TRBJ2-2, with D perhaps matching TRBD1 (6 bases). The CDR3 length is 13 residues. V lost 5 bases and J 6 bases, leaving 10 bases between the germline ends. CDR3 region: CASSTGKAGELFF. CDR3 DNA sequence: TGTGCCAGCAGTACAGGGAAGGCCGGGGAGCTGTTTTTT.

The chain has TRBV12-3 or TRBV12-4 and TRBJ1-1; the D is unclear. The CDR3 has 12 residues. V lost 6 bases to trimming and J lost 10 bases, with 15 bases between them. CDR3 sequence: CASSPERKRAFF. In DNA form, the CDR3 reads TGTGCCAGCAGCCCTGAGAGAAAGCGAGCTTTCTTT.

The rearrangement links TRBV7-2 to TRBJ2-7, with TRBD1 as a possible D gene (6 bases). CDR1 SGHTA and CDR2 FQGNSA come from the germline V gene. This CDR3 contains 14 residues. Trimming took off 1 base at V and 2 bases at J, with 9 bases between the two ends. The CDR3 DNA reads TGTGCCAGCAGCTTAGGGGACATCCCCTACGAGCAGTACTTC. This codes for CASSLGDIPYEQYF. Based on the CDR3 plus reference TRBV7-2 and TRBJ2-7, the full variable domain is GAGVSQSPSNKVTEKGKDVELRCDPISGHTALYWYRQSLGQGLEFLIYFQGNSAPDKSGLPSDRFSAERTGGSVSTLTIQRTQQEDSAVYLCASSLGDIPYEQYFGPGTRLTVT.

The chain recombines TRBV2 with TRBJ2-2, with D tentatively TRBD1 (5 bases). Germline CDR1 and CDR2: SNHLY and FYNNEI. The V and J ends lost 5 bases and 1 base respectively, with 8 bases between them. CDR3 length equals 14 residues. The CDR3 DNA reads TGTGCCAGCAGTTACGACAGGAACACCGGGGAGCTGTTTTTT. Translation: CASSYDRNTGELFF.

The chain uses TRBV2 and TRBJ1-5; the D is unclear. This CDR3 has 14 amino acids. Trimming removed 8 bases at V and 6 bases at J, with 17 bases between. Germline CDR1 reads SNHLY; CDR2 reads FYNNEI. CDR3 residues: CASAVGDEGQPQHF. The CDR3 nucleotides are TGTGCCAGCGCGGTCGGAGACGAGGGTCAGCCCCAGCATTTT.

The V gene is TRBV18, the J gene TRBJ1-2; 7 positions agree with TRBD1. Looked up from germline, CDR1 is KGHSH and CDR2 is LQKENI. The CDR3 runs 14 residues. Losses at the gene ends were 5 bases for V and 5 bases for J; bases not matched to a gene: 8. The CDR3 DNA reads TGTGCCAGCTCAAAGGGTGACAGGGATTATGGCTACACCTTC. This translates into CASSKGDRDYGYTF. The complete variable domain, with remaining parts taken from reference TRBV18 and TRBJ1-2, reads NAGVMQNPRHLVRRRGQEARLRCSPMKGHSHVYWYRQLPEEGLKFMVYLQKENIIDESGMPKERFSAEFPKEGPSILRIQQVVRGDSAAYFCASSKGDRDYGYTFGSGTRLTVV.

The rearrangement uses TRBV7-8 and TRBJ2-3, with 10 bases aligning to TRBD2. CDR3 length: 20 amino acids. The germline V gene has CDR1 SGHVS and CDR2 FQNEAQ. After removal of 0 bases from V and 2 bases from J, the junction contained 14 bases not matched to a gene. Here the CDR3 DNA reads TGTGCCAGCAGCTTAGCCCTCCTGGGAGTAGCGGGAGGTCTCACAGATACGCAGTATTTT. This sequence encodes CASSLALLGVAGGLTDTQYF.

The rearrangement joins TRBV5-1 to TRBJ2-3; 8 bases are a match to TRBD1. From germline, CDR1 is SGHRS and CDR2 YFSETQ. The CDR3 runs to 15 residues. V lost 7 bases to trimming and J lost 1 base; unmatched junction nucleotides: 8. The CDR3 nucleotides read TGCGCCAGCCAAAAACAGGGGGTCGGCACAGATACGCAGTATTTT. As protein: CASQKQGVGTDTQYF.

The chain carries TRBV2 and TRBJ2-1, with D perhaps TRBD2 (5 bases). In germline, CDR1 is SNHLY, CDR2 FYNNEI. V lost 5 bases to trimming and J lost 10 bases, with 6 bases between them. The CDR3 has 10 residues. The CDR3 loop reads CASSRGEQFF. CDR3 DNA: TGTGCCAGCAGTAGAGGGGAGCAGTTCTTC.

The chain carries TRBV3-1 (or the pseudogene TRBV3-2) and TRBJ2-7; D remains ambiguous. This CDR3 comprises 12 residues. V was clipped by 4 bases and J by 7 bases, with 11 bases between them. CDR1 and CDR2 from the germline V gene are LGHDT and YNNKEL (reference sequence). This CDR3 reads CASSLGLHEQYF. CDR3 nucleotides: TGTGCCAGCAGCCTCGGCCTCCATGAGCAGTACTTC.

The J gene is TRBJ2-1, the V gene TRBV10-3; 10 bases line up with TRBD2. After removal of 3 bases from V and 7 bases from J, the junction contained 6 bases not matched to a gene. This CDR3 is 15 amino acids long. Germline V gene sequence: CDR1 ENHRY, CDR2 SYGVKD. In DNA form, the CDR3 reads TGTGCCATCAGTGATAAGTCTAGCGGGAGTAATGAGCAGTTCTTC. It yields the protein CAISDKSSGSNEQFF.

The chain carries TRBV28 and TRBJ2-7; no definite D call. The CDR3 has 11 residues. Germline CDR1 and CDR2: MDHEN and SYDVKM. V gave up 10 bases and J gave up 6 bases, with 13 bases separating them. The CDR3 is CATKTLLEQYF. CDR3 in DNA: TGTGCCACCAAAACCCTGCTCGAGCAGTACTTC.

The CDR3 DNA sequence: TGTGCCAGCTCGACTTGGACAGGGGGTTCCTACAATGAGCAGTTCTTC. This codes for CASSTWTGGSYNEQFF. This chain links TRBV28 with TRBJ2-1, with 10 bases aligning to TRBD1. CDR1 is MDHEN, CDR2 SYDVKM, per germline. J lost 1 base, V lost 8 bases, and 8 bases had no gene match. There are 16 residues in the CDR3.

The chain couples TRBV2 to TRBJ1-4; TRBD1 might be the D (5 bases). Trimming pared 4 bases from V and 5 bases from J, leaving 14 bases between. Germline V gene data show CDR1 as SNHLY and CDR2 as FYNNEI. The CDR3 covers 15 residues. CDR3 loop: CASSVGGGENEKLFF. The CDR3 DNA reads TGTGCCAGCAGTGTAGGCGGGGGTGAGAATGAAAAACTGTTTTTT.